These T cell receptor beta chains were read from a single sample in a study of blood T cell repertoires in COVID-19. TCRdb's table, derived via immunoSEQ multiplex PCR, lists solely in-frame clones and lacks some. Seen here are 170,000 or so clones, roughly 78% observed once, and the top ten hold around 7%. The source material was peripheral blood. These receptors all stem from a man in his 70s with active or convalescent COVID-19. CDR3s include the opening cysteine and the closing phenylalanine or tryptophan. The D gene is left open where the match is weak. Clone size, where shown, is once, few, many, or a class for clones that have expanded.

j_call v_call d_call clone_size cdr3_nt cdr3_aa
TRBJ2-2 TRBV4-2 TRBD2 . TGTGCCAGCAGCCAATGGCGGGGGGGGAACACCGGGGAGCTGTTTTTT CASSQWRGGNTGELFF
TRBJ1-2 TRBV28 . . TGTGCCAGCAGCACTGCAGGACGACAGGAACTCTATGGCTACACCTTC CASSTAGRQELYGYTF
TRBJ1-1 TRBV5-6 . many TGTGCCAGCAGCTCAAAGGGGGTTAACACTGAAGCTTTCTTT CASSSKGVNTEAFF
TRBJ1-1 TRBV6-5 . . TGTGCCAGCAGTTACCGGGCTGAAGCTTTCTTT CASSYRAEAFF
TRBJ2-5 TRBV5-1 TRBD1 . TGCGCCAGCGTGACCAGGGGGCTAGCCCAAGAGACCCAGTACTTC CASVTRGLAQETQYF
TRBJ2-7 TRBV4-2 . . TGTGCCAGCAGCTCGAGACTGGACTACGAGCAGTACTTC CASSSRLDYEQYF
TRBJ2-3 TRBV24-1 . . TGTGCCACCAGTGGACAGACAGATACGCAGTATTTT CATSGQTDTQYF
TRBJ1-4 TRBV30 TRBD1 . TGTGCCGGGTCCGGGACAGGATATGAAAAACTGTTTTTT CAGSGTGYEKLFF
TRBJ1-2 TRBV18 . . TGTGCCAGCTCGTCCTCCTATGGCTACACCTTC CASSSSYGYTF
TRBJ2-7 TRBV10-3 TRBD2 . TGTGCCATCAGTGACCTAGCGGGAAGCTCCTACGAGCAGTACTTC CAISDLAGSSYEQYF
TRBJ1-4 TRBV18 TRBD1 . TGTGCCAGCTCACGGGACAGGGGAACTAATGAAAAACTGTTTTTT CASSRDRGTNEKLFF
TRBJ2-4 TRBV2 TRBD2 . TGTGCCAGCAGTGAACGGGTAGCGGGAGTAGCCAAAAACATTCAGTACTTC CASSERVAGVAKNIQYF
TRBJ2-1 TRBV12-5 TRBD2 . TGTGCTAGTGGTCTCCGCCTCCCTGGCGGGAGTGGGCACCATGAGCAGTTCTTC CASGLRLPGGSGHHEQFF
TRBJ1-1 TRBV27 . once TGTGCCAGCATTTCTTCTAGGGAAGGAAGGGGGACTGAAGCTTTCTTT CASISSREGRGTEAFF
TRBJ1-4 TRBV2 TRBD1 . TGTGCCAGCAGCCCCGGGACAGGGGATGAAAAACTGTTTTTT CASSPGTGDEKLFF
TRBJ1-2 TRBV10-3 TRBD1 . TGTGCCATCAGTGACGGACAGGAGGAGGGGTATGGCTACACCTTC CAISDGQEEGYGYTF
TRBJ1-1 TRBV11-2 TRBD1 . TGTGCCAGCAGCACCTGGACAGGGCAGAACACTGAAGCTTTCTTT CASSTWTGQNTEAFF
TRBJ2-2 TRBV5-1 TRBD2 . TGCGCCAGCAGCTTTGGACTAGCGGGGGGTAACACCGGGGAGCTGTTTTTT CASSFGLAGGNTGELFF
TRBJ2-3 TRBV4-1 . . TGCGCCAGCAGCCGGGCGGACTCCACAGATACGCAGTATTTT CASSRADSTDTQYF
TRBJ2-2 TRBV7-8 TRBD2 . TGTGCCAGCAGCTTCGTAGCGGGAACGACCGGGGAGCTGTTTTTT CASSFVAGTTGELFF
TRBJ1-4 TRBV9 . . TGTGCCAGCAGCGTCGGTCCCACAGGGCCCAATGAAAAACTGTTTTTT CASSVGPTGPNEKLFF
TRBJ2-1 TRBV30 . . TGTGCCTGGAGACTTGTTGGCGGGAATAGCGATGAGCAGTTCTTC CAWRLVGGNSDEQFF
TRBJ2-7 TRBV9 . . TGTGCCAGCAGCGTAGGCCCTAGCCAGAATCAGTACGAGCAGTACTTC CASSVGPSQNQYEQYF
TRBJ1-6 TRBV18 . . TGTGCCAGCTCACACGGGGTTAAGGGTTCACCCCTCCACTTT CASSHGVKGSPLHF
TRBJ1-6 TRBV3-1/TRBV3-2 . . TGTGCCAGCAGCCCTGTCAATTCACCCCTCCACTTT CASSPVNSPLHF
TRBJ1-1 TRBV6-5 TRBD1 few TGTGCCAGCAGTCGCGGGACAGCCGGGGCCACTGAAGCTTTCTTT CASSRGTAGATEAFF
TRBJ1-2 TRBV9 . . TGTGCCAGCAGCGTAGACGGCAGGGGTCGGTACGACCTAAACTATGGCTACACCTTC CASSVDGRGRYDLNYGYTF
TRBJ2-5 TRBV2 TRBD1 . TGTGCCAGCAGCGGACAGGGGTCGGGAGAGACCCAGTACTTC CASSGQGSGETQYF
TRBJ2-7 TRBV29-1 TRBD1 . TGCAGCGCCCTCGGGACAGGGGCCTACGAGCAGTACTTC CSALGTGAYEQYF
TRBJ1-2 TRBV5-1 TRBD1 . TGCGCCAGCTCGGCCGGGACAGGGTCTTGGGGAGCAAGTGGCTACACCTTC CASSAGTGSWGASGYTF
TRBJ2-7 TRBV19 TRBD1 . TGTGCCAGTAGTATACCCGGGGACAGAGGCTACGAGCAGTACTTC CASSIPGDRGYEQYF
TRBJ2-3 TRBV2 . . TGTGCCAGCAGTGGCGAGAGCACAGATACGCAGTATTTT CASSGESTDTQYF
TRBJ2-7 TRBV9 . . TGTGCCAGCAGCGTAGGCGCAGGTTCCTCCTACGAGCAGTACTTC CASSVGAGSSYEQYF
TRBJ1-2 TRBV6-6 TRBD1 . TGTGCCAGCAGGTCGGCGGCGGACAGGTCATATGGCTACACCTTC CASRSAADRSYGYTF
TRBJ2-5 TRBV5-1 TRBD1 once TGCGCCAGCAGCCAAGGACAGGGTGGAGAGACCCAGTACTTC CASSQGQGGETQYF
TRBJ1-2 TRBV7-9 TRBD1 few TGTGCCAGCAGCCTCCGGGACAGTACGATTGGCTACACCTTC CASSLRDSTIGYTF
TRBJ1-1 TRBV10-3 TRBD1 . TGTGCCATCAGCCCAGGGCGGACAGGGAGAGAAAACACTGAAGCTTTCTTT CAISPGRTGRENTEAFF